Included here is one T cell receptor (beta chain) sequence, with context. The antigen remains undetermined. The data belong to a study of CD8 T cells in Susac syndrome. General study results and limits: A relatively small number of individuals underwent TCR sequencing and HLA analysis.

Trimming shortened V by 1 base and J by 1 base, and 7 bases separated the two germline ends. The germline CDR1 and CDR2 sequences are SQVTM and ANQGSEA. CDR3 length equals 13 residues. Relapsing-remitting disease, either stable or active, was present in the multiple sclerosis controls, who were treatment-naive patients. Random hexamers were used to reverse transcribe the RNA input (about 0.45 to 1 ug). Amplification of TCR beta CDR3 was carried out by immunoSEQ multiplex PCR, which covered 54 Vbeta and 13 Jbeta segments. TCRdb reanalysed the immunoSEQ multiplex PCR reads using MiXCR and keeps one entry per CDR3 protein. The sample lists approximately 200,000 distinct CDR3 sequences, around 93% occurring once.

Sample: CD4+ T cells from PBMCs. This clonotype was obtained from a human donor with multiple sclerosis. The V call is TRBV29-1, the J call TRBJ1-1; D gene ambiguous. The CDR3 DNA is TGCAGCGTTGAAGCGACGGCGAACACTGAAGCTTTCTTT. It encodes CSVEATANTEAFF.